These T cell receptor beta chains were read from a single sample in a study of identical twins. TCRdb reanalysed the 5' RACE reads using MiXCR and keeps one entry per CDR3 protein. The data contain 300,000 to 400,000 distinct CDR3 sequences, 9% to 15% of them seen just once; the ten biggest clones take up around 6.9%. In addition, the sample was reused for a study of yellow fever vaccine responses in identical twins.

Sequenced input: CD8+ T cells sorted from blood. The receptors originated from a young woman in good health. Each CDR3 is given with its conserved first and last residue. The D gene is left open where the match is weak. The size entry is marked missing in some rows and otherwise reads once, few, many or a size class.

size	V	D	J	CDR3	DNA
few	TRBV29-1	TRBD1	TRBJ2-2	CSVGIRDRDQGFYTGELFF	TGCAGCGTTGGGATCCGGGACAGGGATCAGGGTTTTTACACCGGGGAGCTGTTTTTT
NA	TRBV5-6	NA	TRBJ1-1	CASSSGDTEAFF	TGTGCCAGCAGCTCCGGAGACACTGAAGCTTTCTTT
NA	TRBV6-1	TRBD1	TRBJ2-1	CASSELGTGFEQFF	TGTGCCAGCAGTGAATTGGGGACAGGGTTTGAGCAGTTCTTC
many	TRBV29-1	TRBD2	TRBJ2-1	CSVGGGSSYNEQFF	TGCAGCGTTGGGGGCGGGAGCTCCTACAATGAGCAGTTCTTC
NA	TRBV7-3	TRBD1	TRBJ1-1	CASSLTGGQNMNTEAFF	TGTGCCAGCAGCTTAACGGGGGGACAGAACATGAACACTGAAGCTTTCTTT
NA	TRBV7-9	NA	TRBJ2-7	CASSLEGGGLGYEQYF	TGTGCCAGCAGCTTAGAGGGGGGCGGACTCGGGTACGAGCAGTACTTC
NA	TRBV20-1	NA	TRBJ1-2	CSARIQDNYGYTF	TGCAGTGCTAGAATACAGGATAACTATGGCTACACCTTC
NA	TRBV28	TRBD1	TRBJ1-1	CATAATGRTEAFF	TGTGCCACCGCGGCGACAGGGCGAACTGAAGCTTTCTTT
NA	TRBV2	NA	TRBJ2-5	CASSRIHSSRETQYF	TGTGCCAGCAGCCGCATCCATTCATCCCGGGAGACCCAGTACTTC
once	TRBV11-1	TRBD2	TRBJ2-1	CASSLYESSGGAGDEQFF	TGTGCCAGCAGCTTATACGAGTCTAGCGGGGGGGCAGGGGATGAGCAGTTCTTC
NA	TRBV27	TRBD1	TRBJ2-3	CASRPRGRATDTQYF	TGTGCCAGCAGACCAAGGGGGCGGGCGACAGATACGCAGTATTTT
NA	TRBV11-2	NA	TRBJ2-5	CASSLRPGSGETQYF	TGTGCCAGCAGCTTGCGGCCAGGTTCAGGGGAGACCCAGTACTTC
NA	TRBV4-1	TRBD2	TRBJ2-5	CASSQESALAGPQETQYF	TGCGCCAGCAGCCAAGAAAGTGCTCTAGCGGGCCCCCAAGAGACCCAGTACTTC
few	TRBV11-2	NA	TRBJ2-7	CASSLEPKSYEQYF	TGTGCCAGCAGCTTAGAACCTAAGTCCTACGAGCAGTACTTC
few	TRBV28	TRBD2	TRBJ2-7	CASSETSGREYEQYF	TGTGCCAGCAGTGAGACTAGCGGGAGGGAGTACGAGCAGTACTTC
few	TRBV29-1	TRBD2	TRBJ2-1	CSVEDYGGGYNEQFF	TGCAGCGTTGAAGATTACGGGGGGGGTTACAATGAGCAGTTCTTC
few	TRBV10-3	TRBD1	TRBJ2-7	CAISSQGAWEQYF	TGTGCCATCAGCTCGCAGGGGGCCTGGGAGCAGTACTTC